The T cell receptor beta chain described here comes from a study of blood T cell repertoires in COVID-19. Across the study: Collection of acute and convalescent COVID-19 samples took place in the United States, Italy and Spain.

V lost 0 bases, J lost 6 bases, and 1 base stayed unmatched. CDR1 is SGHVS, CDR2 FQNEAQ, per germline. CDR3 size: 13 residues. TCRdb's copy holds only in-frame clones and misses some; the assay was immunoSEQ multiplex PCR. The data contain around 250,000 clones, about 88% of them singletons. The V and J genes are TRBV7-8 and TRBJ2-7; 8 nucleotides match TRBD1. The clonotype comes from a young man with active or convalescent COVID-19. Material: peripheral blood. CDR3 sequence reads: CASSLATGAEQYF. The CDR3 DNA reads as TGTGCCAGCAGCTTAGCGACAGGGGCCGAGCAGTACTTC.